This T cell receptor beta chain derives from a study of a mutant IDH1 vaccine in newly diagnosed glioma. Study details: Either 4-6 weeks after radiotherapy alone or alongside temozolomide, vaccination was begun.

Time point indicated: week 47, end of study. A single vaccine dose contained 300 ug of mutant IDH1 20-mer peptide, and topical imiquimod was used with it. Study-wide results and limits: Researchers report vaccine-induced immune responses in approximately 94% of patients.

With regard to this clone: Its antigen is still unknown.

The CDR3 consists of 13 residues. Trimming stripped 5 bases from V and 4 bases from J, with 11 bases between. Looked up from germline, CDR1 is SGHTA and CDR2 is FQGTGA. TCRdb's table, derived via immunoSEQ multiplex PCR, lists solely in-frame clones and lacks some. The profile shows 50,000 or so clones, 84% of them singletons. The sequencing here drew on PBMCs, taken from a glioma patient whose treatment included an IDH1 peptide vaccine. The chain couples TRBV7-3 to TRBJ1-1; D unclear. The source is a woman between 25 and 40 years old with glioma. Some clones in this sample may be carry-over from other donors' samples. The CDR3 bases are TGTGCCAGCAGCCGGGCGGGCGGCACTGAAGCTTTCTTT. Translating gives CASSRAGGTEAFF.